These 27 T cell receptor beta chains originate from one sample sequenced in a study of cytomegalovirus exposure and HLA in healthy donors. Vbeta (60) and Jbeta (13) primers were used in the PCR. TCRdb keeps only in-frame clones here, not all; method: immunoSEQ multiplex PCR. The sample gives about 62,000 clones, approximately 78% of which show up once; roughly a tenth is in the top ten. The material sequenced was PBMCs. Receptors were obtained from a man aged 40-49 years in good health and CMV-seronegative.

V gene TRBV27 combines with J gene TRBJ1-2; the D is unclear. The CDR3 sequence is 12 residues long. V dropped 10 bases and J dropped 11 bases, with 20 bases sitting between them. Per germline, CDR1 MNHEY and CDR2 SMNVEV (reference sequence). The CDR3 sequence is CATLSQYSRYTF. The CDR3 DNA reads TGTGCCACCCTCTCTCAATACAGCCGATACACCTTC.

The chain carries TRBV19 and TRBJ1-1; D is unresolved. Between the trimmed V and J ends, which lost 10 bases and 6 bases, there was a span of 12 bases. Germline V gives CDR1 LNHDA, CDR2 SQIVND (reference sequence). The CDR3 covers 11 residues. Here the CDR3 DNA reads TGTGCCACCCGGGGTGGTGCTGAAGCTTTCTTT. Residues: CATRGGAEAFF. Filled out from reference TRBV19 and TRBJ1-1, the complete variable domain reads DGGITQSPKYLFRKEGQNVTLSCEQNLNHDAMYWYRQDPGQGLRLIYYSQIVNDFQKGDIAEGYSVSREKKESFPLTVTSAQKNPTAFYLCATRGGAEAFFGQGTRLTVV.

The chain carries TRBV5-1 and TRBJ1-1, with TRBD1 identical over 7 bases. CDR1 SGHRS and CDR2 YFSETQ come from the germline V gene. Trimming took 3 bases from V and 2 from J; bases not matched to a gene: 7. The CDR3 is 15 amino acids. Written as DNA, the CDR3 is TGCGCCAGCAGCTACCGACAGGGTCTAAACACTGAAGCTTTCTTT. Protein: CASSYRQGLNTEAFF.

The rearrangement joins TRBV11-2 to TRBJ2-2; no clear D. V lost 4 bases and J lost 0, with 9 bases in between. Germline CDR1 SGHAT, CDR2 FQNNGV. There are 15 residues in the CDR3. CDR3 loop: CASSSRPANTGELFF. As DNA, the CDR3 is TGTGCCAGCAGCTCCCGTCCCGCGAACACCGGGGAGCTGTTTTTT.

V and J are TRBV21-1 and TRBJ1-2; TRBD1, as called in the table, went unchecked against the DNA. TRBV21-1 is deemed a pseudogene. This CDR3 has 12 residues. CDR3 sequence: CASSQGNYGYTF. CDR3 bases: TGTGCCAGCAGTCAGGGGAACTATGGCTACACCTTC.

The chain employs TRBV5-4 and TRBJ1-2; 8 bases agree with TRBD1. The CDR3 loop spans 14 amino acids. In germline, CDR1 is SGHNT, CDR2 YYREEE (reference sequence). Unmatched junction bases numbered 5, after V lost 3 bases and J lost 4 bases. In nucleotides, the CDR3 is TGTGCCAGCAGCTACACCGGGACAGGCTATGGCTACACCTTC. It encodes CASSYTGTGYGYTF.

The rearrangement joins TRBV6-1 to TRBJ2-1; 12 bases agree with TRBD2. V gave up 4 bases and J gave up 5 bases; unmatched junction bases: 9. The V gene's germline CDR1 is MNHNS and CDR2 SASEGT. The length of the CDR3 is 17 residues. CDR3 region: CASSGGKTSGRDNEQFF. CDR3 in DNA: TGTGCCAGCAGTGGAGGGAAGACTAGCGGGAGAGACAATGAGCAGTTCTTC.

The rearrangement links TRBV11-2 to TRBJ2-2, with 13 bases identical to TRBD2. V gave up 1 base and J gave up 4 bases; unmatched junction bases: 3. Germline V lookup: CDR1 SGHAT, CDR2 FQNNGV. This CDR3 is built from 17 residues. This CDR3 reads CASSLGLAGGLTGELFF. The CDR3 DNA reads as TGTGCCAGCAGCTTAGGACTAGCGGGAGGCCTCACCGGGGAGCTGTTTTTT.

The chain uses TRBV4-1 and TRBJ2-5; 8 bases line up with TRBD1. Gene TRBJ2-7 matches the end of the DNA better, so the J call may be wrong. Germline V gene lookup returns CDR1 MGHRA and CDR2 YSYEKL. CDR3 size: 15 residues. CDR3 DNA: TGCGCCAGCAGCCAAGGGACAGGGAAAAACTACGAGCAGTACTTC. It is translated as CASSQGTGKNYEQYF.

The DNA for the CDR3 is TGTGCCAGCAGTTTCAAGCGAAGCTCCTACGAGCAGTACTTC. Encoded protein: CASSFKRSSYEQYF. The rearrangement links TRBV27 to TRBJ2-7; no reliable D call. Germline CDR1 reads MNHEY; CDR2 reads SMNVEV (reference sequence). CDR3 length: 14 residues. V gave up 3 bases and J gave up 0 bases, with 9 bases separating them.

This chain connects TRBV6-1 to TRBJ1-5; unclear D gene. Germline values: CDR1 MNHNS, CDR2 SASEGT. Deletions cut 1 base from V and 2 bases from J, with 9 bases between. The CDR3 is 15 residues long. The CDR3 DNA reads TGTGCCAGCAGTGAAGGGCGGGGTGGCAATCAGCCCCAGCATTTT. Its protein is CASSEGRGGNQPQHF.

The rearrangement links TRBV7-2 to TRBJ2-5, with D maybe TRBD2 (7 bases). Trimming removed 6 bases at V and 7 bases at J, with 21 bases between. Germline loops: CDR1 SGHTA, CDR2 FQGNSA. The CDR3 extends over 15 amino acids. The CDR3 region has the DNA TGTGCCAGCAGGCCTCGGGGGGCCTACGAGGGGACCCAGTACTTC. Translated, it gives CASRPRGAYEGTQYF.

This clone was picked up one time. The chain couples TRBV12-5 to TRBJ2-1; 9 nucleotides match TRBD2. Germline CDR1 reads LGHNT; CDR2 reads FRNRAP. The V segment lost 5 bases and the J segment 0 bases; nucleotides outside the gene matches: 17. CDR3 length: 20 residues. CDR3 loop: CASGDSRASGANSSYNEQFF. The CDR3 DNA is TGTGCTAGTGGTGACTCCCGGGCTAGCGGGGCAAATAGCTCCTACAATGAGCAGTTCTTC. Complete variable domain (other parts from reference TRBV12-5 and TRBJ2-1): DARVTQTPRHKVTEMGQEVTMRCQPILGHNTVFWYRQTMMQGLELLAYFRNRAPLDDSGMPKDRFSAEMPDATLATLKIQPSEPRDSAVYFCASGDSRASGANSSYNEQFFGPGTRLTVL.

Here the CDR3 reads CASSSQTSGAHGTQYF. CDR3 DNA sequence: TGTGCCAGCAGCTCACAGACTAGCGGGGCCCACGGGACCCAGTACTTC. The rearrangement uses TRBV7-9 and TRBJ2-5; 11 nucleotides align to TRBD2. V was pared by 4 bases and J by 7 bases, with 11 bases of the junction left unmatched. This CDR3 spans 16 amino acids. The germline CDR1 and CDR2 sequences are SEHNR and FQNEAQ (reference sequence). The variable domain in full, with the rest retrieved from reference TRBV7-9 and TRBJ2-5, is DTGVSQNPRHKITKRGQNVTFRCDPISEHNRLYWYRQTLGQGPEFLTYFQNEAQLEKSRLLSDRFSAERPKGSFSTLEIQRTEQGDSAMYLCASSSQTSGAHGTQYFGPGTRLLVL.

This chain uses TRBV9 with TRBJ2-7; 8 positions agree with TRBD2. The CDR3 runs 16 residues. Germline values: CDR1 SGDLS, CDR2 YYNGEE. The trim removed 1 base at V and 5 bases at J, leaving 11 bases unmatched. The CDR3 sequence: CASSVSTGLAIHEQYF. The CDR3 DNA reads as TGTGCCAGCAGCGTAAGCACCGGACTAGCTATCCACGAGCAGTACTTC.

The chain couples TRBV6-1 to TRBJ1-4; weak D call: TRBD1 (6 bases). The germline V gene has CDR1 MNHNS and CDR2 SASEGT. The length of the CDR3 is 14 residues. Trimming removed 7 bases from V and 2 bases from J, with 11 bases in between. CDR3 in DNA: TGTGCCAGCATAAGGGGGGGCACTAATGAAAAACTGTTTTTT. Translated, it gives CASIRGGTNEKLFF.

V gene TRBV5-4 combines with J gene TRBJ2-1; D is perhaps TRBD2 (6 bases). This CDR3 is built from 16 residues. V was pared by 0 bases and J by 3 bases, with 13 bases between. CDR1 is SGHNT and CDR2 is YYREEE in the germline V gene (reference sequence). The CDR3 DNA reads as TGTGCCAGCAGCTTGGCCCCAGCGGGCTTCTACAATGAGCAGTTCTTC. This translates into CASSLAPAGFYNEQFF.

The chain recombines TRBV5-6 with TRBJ1-1; D not certain. Germline CDR1 SGHDT, CDR2 YYEEEE. The CDR3 is 14 amino acids. V was pared by 1 base and J by 1 base, with 8 bases between. CDR3 nucleotide sequence: TGTGCCAGCAGCTTGCGGGGTCCGAACACTGAAGCTTTCTTT. Translation gives CASSLRGPNTEAFF.

V is TRBV20-1 and J is TRBJ1-2; D might be TRBD1 (5 bases). The length of the CDR3 is 10 residues. The V end lost 7 bases, the J end lost 8 bases, and 11 bases lay between the germline ends. Per the germline V gene, CDR1 is DFQATT and CDR2 is SNEGSKA (reference sequence). The CDR3 DNA reads as TGCAGTGGGGGCAAAGGGGGCTACACCTTC. This encodes CSGGKGGYTF.

CDR3 bases: TGTGCCAGCACCCGCCCCGGGACCTACGAGCAGTACTTC. It is translated as CASTRPGTYEQYF. This chain joins TRBV6-5 and TRBJ2-7; TRBD2 might be the D (5 bases). CDR1 is MNHEY, CDR2 SVGAGI, per germline. V gave up 7 bases and J gave up 2 bases, with 12 bases separating them. The CDR3 is 13 residues long.

The chain carries TRBV6-5 and TRBJ1-5; D might be TRBD1 (6 bases). Germline-derived CDR1 and CDR2 are MNHEY and SVGAGI. This CDR3 has 13 residues. V was pared by 5 bases and J by 7 bases, with 12 bases between. DNA of the CDR3: TGTGCCAGCAGTCCAGGGGTAGGGCAGCCCCAGCATTTT. Protein: CASSPGVGQPQHF.

The CDR3 DNA sequence: TGCGCCAGCAGCCAAGACAGGGTGCCCGGAAACACCATATATTTT. Encoded protein: CASSQDRVPGNTIYF. V usage is TRBV4-1 and J usage is TRBJ1-3; tentatively, D is TRBD1 (5 bases). CDR1 is MGHRA and CDR2 is YSYEKL in the germline V gene. The CDR3 runs 15 residues. V shed 0 bases and J shed 4 bases, with 10 bases lying between them.

CDR3 DNA: TGCGCCAGCAGCCAAGCTTACAGCGGGGGACAAGAGACCCAGTACTTC. This translates into CASSQAYSGGQETQYF. The rearrangement joins TRBV4-1 to TRBJ2-5, with TRBD2 matching 8 bases. The length of the CDR3 is 16 residues. The V and J ends lost 1 base and 2 bases, in that order; junction bases with no gene match: 6. Per the germline V gene, CDR1 is MGHRA and CDR2 is YSYEKL.

V usage is TRBV5-4 and J usage is TRBJ1-2; tentatively, D is TRBD1 (5 bases). CDR1 SGHNT and CDR2 YYREEE come from the germline V gene (reference sequence). There are 13 residues in the CDR3. The V end was cut by 6 bases, the J end by 7 bases, with 16 bases between. CDR3 sequence (DNA): TGTGCCAGCACCCTGGGGGGTTTTCTTGGCTACACCTTC. This sequence encodes CASTLGGFLGYTF.

The chain is built from TRBV15 and TRBJ2-2; D gene ambiguous. V was trimmed by 0 bases and J by 4 bases, leaving 6 bases between them. Germline values: CDR1 LNHNV, CDR2 YYDKDF (reference sequence). There are 14 residues in the CDR3. The CDR3 here is CATSRERATGELFF. DNA of the CDR3: TGTGCCACCAGCAGAGAAAGAGCCACCGGGGAGCTGTTTTTT.

The CDR3 loop is CASSVKTGASPQESFVQYF. The CDR3 coding sequence is TGTGCCAGCTCAGTAAAGACTGGCGCCAGTCCGCAAGAGAGTTTTGTCCAGTACTTC. V gene TRBV18 combines with J gene TRBJ2-5; D gene uncertain. V lost 5 bases and J 10 bases, leaving 35 bases between the germline ends. CDR1 and CDR2 from the germline V gene are KGHSH and LQKENI. There are 19 residues in the CDR3.

This clone occurred a few times. The chain carries TRBV4-2 and TRBJ1-2; 8 nucleotides line up with TRBD1. The CDR3 contains 15 residues. The V and J ends lost 5 bases and 2 bases, in that order; junction bases with no gene match: 7. The V gene's germline CDR1 is LGHNA and CDR2 YNFKEQ. CDR3 residues: CASSIPSGGNYGYTF. The CDR3 region has the DNA TGTGCCAGCAGCATCCCCTCAGGGGGCAACTATGGCTACACCTTC.